A selection of T cell receptor beta chains follows, all from one sample in a study of regulatory T cells in long-lasting Graves disease. One entry per CDR3 protein results from TCRdb running MiXCR on the multiplex PCR reads. The top ten hold around 20% of the sample, which has over 200,000 distinct CDR3 sequences, around 19% seen once. The source material was peripheral blood mononuclear cells (PBMCs), sampled at new diagnosis, from a patient treated with antithyroid drugs. The receptors derive from a female donor with Graves disease. Each CDR3 is given without its conserved first and last residue. A clone size is listed for some rows: how often the clone was seen (once, few, many), or a class if it is expanded.

>13|TRBV7-2|many|TRBJ2-7
ASSLATTSAYEQY
>15|TRBV27|many|TRBJ2-1
ASSAGLAAISYNEQF
>16|TRBV2|many|TRBJ1-4
ASSLRRARSTTNEKLF
>13|TRBV7-9|-|TRBJ2-1
ASSSLAGARNEQF
>13|TRBV6-1|many|TRBJ2-3
ASSEEKASTDTQY
>13|TRBV10-3|-|TRBJ2-2
AIHPGGGLTGELF
>14|TRBV19|-|TRBJ2-1
ASSMLTSGNYNEQF
>10|TRBV28|-|TRBJ2-1
AIQRLENEQF
>15|TRBV20-1|-|TRBJ2-5
SARGTSGREGLETQY
>16|TRBV6-5|many|TRBJ2-2
ASSYQKPGLAGTGELF
>15|TRBV20-1|many|TRBJ2-5
SARDAGGGGRQETQY
>11|TRBV18|many|TRBJ1-1
ASSQQGVTEAF
>9|TRBV20-1|few|TRBJ1-2
SAGAGYGHT
>13|TRBV24-1|many|TRBJ1-1
ATSDLPGGHTEAF
>12|TRBV10-3|many|TRBJ1-2
AISPDGTEYGYT
>11|TRBV7-2|many|TRBJ1-1
ASSLERETEAF
>14|TRBV20-1|-|TRBJ2-2
SAKATGTRGTGELF
>11|TRBV10-3|-|TRBJ2-1
AISDRGYNEQF
>13|TRBV6-2/TRBV6-3|many|TRBJ1-5
ASSYGQVGNQPQH
>12|TRBV7-2|many|TRBJ2-3
ASSFVRGQDTQY
>13|TRBV4-1|many|TRBJ1-2
ASSHSPGQSYGYT
>14|TRBV18|-|TRBJ1-5
ASSPPGQGLNQPQH
>12|TRBV10-3|many|TRBJ1-2
AISYTPGEDGYT
>12|TRBV10-3|many|TRBJ1-4
AIRPDRVHEKLF
>11|TRBV30|-|TRBJ1-1
AWSVWVGTEAF